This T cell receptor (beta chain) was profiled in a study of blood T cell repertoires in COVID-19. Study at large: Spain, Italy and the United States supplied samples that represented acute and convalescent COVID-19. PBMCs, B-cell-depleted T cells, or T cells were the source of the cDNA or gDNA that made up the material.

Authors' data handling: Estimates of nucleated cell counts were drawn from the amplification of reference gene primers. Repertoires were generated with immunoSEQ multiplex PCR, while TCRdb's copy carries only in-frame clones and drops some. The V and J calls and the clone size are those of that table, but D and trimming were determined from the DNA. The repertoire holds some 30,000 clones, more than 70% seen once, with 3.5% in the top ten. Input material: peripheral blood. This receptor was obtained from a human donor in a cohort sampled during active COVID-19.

CDR3 loop: CASSINWNTGELFF. Written as DNA, the CDR3 is TGTGCCAGTAGTATCAATTGGAACACCGGGGAGCTGTTTTTT. This chain joins TRBV19 and TRBJ2-2; D uncertain. This CDR3 region has 14 residues. Germline lookup yields CDR1 LNHDA and CDR2 SQIVND (reference sequence). Trimming shortened V by 3 bases and J by 1 base, and 6 bases separated the two germline ends.